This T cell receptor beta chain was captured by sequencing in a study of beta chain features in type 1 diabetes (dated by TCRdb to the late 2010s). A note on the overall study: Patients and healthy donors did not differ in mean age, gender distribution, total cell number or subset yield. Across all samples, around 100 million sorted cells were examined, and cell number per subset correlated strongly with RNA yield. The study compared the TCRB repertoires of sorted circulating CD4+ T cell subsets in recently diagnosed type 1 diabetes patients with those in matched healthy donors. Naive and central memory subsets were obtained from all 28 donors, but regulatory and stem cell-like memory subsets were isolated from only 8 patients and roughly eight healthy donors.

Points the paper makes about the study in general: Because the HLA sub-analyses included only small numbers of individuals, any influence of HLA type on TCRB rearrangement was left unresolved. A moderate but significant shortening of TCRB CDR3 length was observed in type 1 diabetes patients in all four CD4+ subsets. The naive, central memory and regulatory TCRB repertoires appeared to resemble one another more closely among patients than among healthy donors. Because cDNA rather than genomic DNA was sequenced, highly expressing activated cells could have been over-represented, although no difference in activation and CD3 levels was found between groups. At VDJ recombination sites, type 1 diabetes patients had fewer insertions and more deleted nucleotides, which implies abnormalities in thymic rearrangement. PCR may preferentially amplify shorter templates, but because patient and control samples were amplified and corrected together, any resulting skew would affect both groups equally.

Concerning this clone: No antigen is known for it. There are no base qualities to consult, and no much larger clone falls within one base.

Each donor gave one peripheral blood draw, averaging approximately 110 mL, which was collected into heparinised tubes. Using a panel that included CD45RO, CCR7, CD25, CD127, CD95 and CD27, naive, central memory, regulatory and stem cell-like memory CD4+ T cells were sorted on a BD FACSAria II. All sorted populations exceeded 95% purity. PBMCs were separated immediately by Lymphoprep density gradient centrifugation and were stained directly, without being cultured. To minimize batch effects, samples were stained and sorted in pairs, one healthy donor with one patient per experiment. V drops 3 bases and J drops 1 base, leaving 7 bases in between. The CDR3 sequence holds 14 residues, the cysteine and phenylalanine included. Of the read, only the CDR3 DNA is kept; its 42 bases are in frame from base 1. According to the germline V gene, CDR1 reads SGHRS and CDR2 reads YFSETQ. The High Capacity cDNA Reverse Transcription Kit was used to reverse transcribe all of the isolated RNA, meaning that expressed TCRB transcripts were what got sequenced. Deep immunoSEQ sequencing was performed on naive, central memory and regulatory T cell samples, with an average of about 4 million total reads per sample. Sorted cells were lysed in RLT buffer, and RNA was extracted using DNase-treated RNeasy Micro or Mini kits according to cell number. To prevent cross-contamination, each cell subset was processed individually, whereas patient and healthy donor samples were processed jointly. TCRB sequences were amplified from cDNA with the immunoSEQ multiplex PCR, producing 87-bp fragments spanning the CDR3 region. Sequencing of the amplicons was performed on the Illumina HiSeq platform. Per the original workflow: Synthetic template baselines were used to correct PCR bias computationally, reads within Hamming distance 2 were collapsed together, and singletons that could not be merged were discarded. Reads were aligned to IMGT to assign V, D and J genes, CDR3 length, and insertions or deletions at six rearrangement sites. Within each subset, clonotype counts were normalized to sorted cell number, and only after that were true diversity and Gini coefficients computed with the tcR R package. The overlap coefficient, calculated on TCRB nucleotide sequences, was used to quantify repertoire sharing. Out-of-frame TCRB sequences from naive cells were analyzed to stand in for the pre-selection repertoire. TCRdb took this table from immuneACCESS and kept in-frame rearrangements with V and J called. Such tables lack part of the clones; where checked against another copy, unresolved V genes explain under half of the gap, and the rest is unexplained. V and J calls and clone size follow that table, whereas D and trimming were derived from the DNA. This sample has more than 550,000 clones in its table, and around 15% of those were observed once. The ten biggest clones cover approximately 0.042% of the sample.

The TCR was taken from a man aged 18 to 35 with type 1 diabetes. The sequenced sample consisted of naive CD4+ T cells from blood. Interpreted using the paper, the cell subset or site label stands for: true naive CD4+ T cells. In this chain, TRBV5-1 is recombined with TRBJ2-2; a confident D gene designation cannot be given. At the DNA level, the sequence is TGCGCCAGCAGCTACCTCCAGAACACCGGGGAGCTGTTTTTT. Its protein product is CASSYLQNTGELFF.